This paragraph reports one T cell receptor (beta chain). The antigen remains undetermined. This specimen belongs to a study of CD8 T cells in ankylosing spondylitis. General observations from the study: Significantly higher representation of disease-linked clones was reported for matched ankylosing spondylitis synovial fluid. What seemed typical of ankylosing spondylitis blood was a TCR beta motif built from fewer than ten highly homologous variants.

Preparation of TCR beta libraries was done by quantitative 5'-RACE with molecular barcodes. Via MiXCR, TCRdb re-called the 5' RACE reads, giving one row per CDR3 protein. In the table there are some 250,000 distinct CDR3 sequences, around 11% of which are singletons. The sequence was collected from a male donor with ankylosing spondylitis or in good health (not recorded which). Specimen: blood, either unsorted or a sorted T cell fraction (not recorded which).

For the CDR3, the DNA is TGTGCCAGCAGCTTCTTACTAGCGGGACGTCCCGGGGAGCTGTTTTTT. Translating gives CASSFLLAGRPGELFF. The genes are TRBV5-5 and TRBJ2-2; 10 nucleotides line up with TRBD2. The V gene's germline CDR1 is SGHKS and CDR2 YYEKEE (reference sequence). CDR3 length: 16 amino acids. V lost 2 bases, J lost 6 bases, and 7 bases stayed unmatched.